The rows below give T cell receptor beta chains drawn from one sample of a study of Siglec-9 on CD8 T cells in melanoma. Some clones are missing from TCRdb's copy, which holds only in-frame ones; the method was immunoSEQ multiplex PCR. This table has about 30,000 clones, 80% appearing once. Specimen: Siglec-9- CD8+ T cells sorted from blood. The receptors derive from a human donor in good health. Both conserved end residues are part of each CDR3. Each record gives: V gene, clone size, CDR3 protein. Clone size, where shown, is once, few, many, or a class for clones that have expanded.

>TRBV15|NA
CATSRGRSTDTQYF
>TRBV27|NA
CASIASTGPTGELFF
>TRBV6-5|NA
CASRYRGPTGYTF
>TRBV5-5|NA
CASSFTGGAGELFF
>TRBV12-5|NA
CASGFHLGSFNGGNQPQHF
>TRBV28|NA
CASSLLWGRGANEQFF
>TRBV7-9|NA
CASSAGTQGYEQYF
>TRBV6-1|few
CASKLQGFNSPLHF
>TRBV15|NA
CATSRLLGGTDTEAFF
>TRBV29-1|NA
CSGSPGQDYEQYF
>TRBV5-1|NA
CASSPRNEGMNTEAFF
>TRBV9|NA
CASSGDSTNYGYTF
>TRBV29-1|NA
CSGYRDGYTF
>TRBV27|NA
CASSSIAGGYTDTQYF
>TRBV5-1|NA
CASQRPHDPTDTQYF
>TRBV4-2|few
CASSQEGLGYTF
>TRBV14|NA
CASSQDWRGGYTF
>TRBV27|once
CASSYTGTGNYGYTF
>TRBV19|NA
CASSMGPTGDEQFF
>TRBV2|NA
CASSEKGTVYEQYF
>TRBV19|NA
CASTEAGEGTTEAFF
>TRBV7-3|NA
CASSPAGGKAETQYF
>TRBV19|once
CASSMGGQGLRREAFF
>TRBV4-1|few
CASSQDRVLRVPEAFF
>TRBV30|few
CAWSESRGQPQHF
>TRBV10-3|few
CAIYREDTQYF
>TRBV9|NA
CASSGTSPSETQYF
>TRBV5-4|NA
CASSLGQPTVSYNEQFF
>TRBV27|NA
CASSYLQGILYNEQFF